Listed here are 25 T cell receptor beta chains from one sample, sequenced in a study of T cell repertoires in cytomegalovirus infection. TCRdb itself ran the reads through MiXCR, one entry per CDR3 protein. This sample yields under 350,000 distinct CDR3 sequences, of which approximately 8.9% are seen a single time; 2% to 3% belongs to the top ten. Sequencing was done on a sample of PBMCs. Receptor source: a human donor in good health (CMV status not recorded). Some clones in this sample may be carry-over from other donors' samples.

The sample holds many counts of this clonotype. This chain joins TRBV2 and TRBJ2-5, with no clear D. The V end lost 3 bases, the J end lost 6 bases, and 5 bases lay between the germline ends. The CDR3 is 11 amino acids. Germline V gives CDR1 SNHLY, CDR2 FYNNEI. Here the CDR3 DNA reads TGTGCCAGCAGTGAGGCTCAGACCCAGTACTTC. Amino acid sequence: CASSEAQTQYF.

There are many counts of this clonotype. The chain combines TRBV12-3 or TRBV12-4 with TRBJ1-2; 8 nucleotides match TRBD1. This CDR3 has 14 residues. The trim removed 6 bases at V and 7 bases at J, leaving 10 bases unmatched. The CDR3 here is CASSLGQGRGGYTF. The CDR3 DNA reads TGTGCCAGCAGCCTCGGACAGGGTAGAGGTGGCTACACCTTC.

This clonotype has only a few counts. This chain uses TRBV2 with TRBJ1-1; 9 bases fit TRBD1. The CDR3 contains 14 residues. The germline gives CDR1 SNHLY, CDR2 FYNNEI. Losses at the gene ends were 6 bases for V and 1 base for J; bases not matched to a gene: 3. CDR3 in DNA: TGTGCCAGCAGGGGGACAGGGTGGAACACTGAAGCTTTCTTT. Its protein is CASRGTGWNTEAFF. The full variable domain, completed using reference TRBV2 and TRBJ1-1, is EPEVTQTPSHQVTQMGQEVILRCVPISNHLYFYWYRQILGQKVEFLVSFYNNEISEKSEIFDDQFSVERPDGSNFTLKIRSTKLEDSAMYFCASRGTGWNTEAFFGQGTRLTVV.

This chain connects TRBV20-1 to TRBJ2-1; D may be TRBD2 (5 bases). CDR1 and CDR2 (germline): DFQATT, SNEGSKA (reference sequence). Trimming stripped 8 bases from V and 9 bases from J, with 14 bases between. This CDR3 is built from 11 residues. The CDR3 loop is CSTLSSTEQFF. CDR3 DNA: TGCAGTACACTCTCTAGCACTGAGCAGTTCTTC.

In this sample, this clonotype turned up many times. The chain couples TRBV12-3 or TRBV12-4 to TRBJ2-2; 9 nucleotides line up with TRBD2. The J segment lost 6 bases and the V segment lost 7 bases, leaving 6 bases of the junction unmatched. The CDR3 is made up of 14 amino acids. CDR3 residues: CASKAGGPPGELFF. In DNA, the CDR3 is TGTGCCAGCAAGGCGGGGGGGCCGCCCGGGGAGCTGTTTTTT.

This clonotype was observed at least ten times. The gene calls are TRBV12-3 or TRBV12-4 and TRBJ2-5; 9 positions agree with TRBD1. CDR3 size: 16 residues. V was clipped by 4 bases and J by 4 bases; unmatched bases: 10. CDR3 region: CASSSAKGQGRETQYF. The CDR3 region has the DNA TGTGCCAGCAGTTCCGCCAAGGGACAGGGCCGAGAGACCCAGTACTTC.

This clonotype was seen repeatedly, ten times or more. The chain has TRBV7-2 and TRBJ2-2, with D perhaps matching TRBD1 or TRBD2 (5 bases each). Trimming removed 2 bases from V and 0 bases from J, with 13 bases in between. Per the germline V gene, CDR1 is SGHTA and CDR2 is FQGNSA. This CDR3 comprises 17 residues. The CDR3 region is CASSLPRGDPNTGELFF. The CDR3 DNA follows: TGTGCCAGCAGCTTACCTCGGGGCGATCCGAACACCGGGGAGCTGTTTTTT.

This clonotype was recorded many times. V is TRBV7-9 and J is TRBJ2-3, with 9 positions matching TRBD2. V lost 5 bases, J lost 6 bases, and 0 bases stayed unmatched. CDR3 length equals 12 residues. Germline V lookup: CDR1 SEHNR, CDR2 FQNEAQ (reference sequence). The CDR3 reads CASSAGGDTQYF. The DNA for the CDR3 is TGTGCCAGCAGCGCGGGGGGGGATACGCAGTATTTT.

The sample holds a few counts of this clonotype. The V gene is TRBV6-2 or TRBV6-3, the J gene TRBJ1-5, with D unclear. Germline V gene sequence: CDR1 MNHEY, CDR2 SVGEGT. Trimming stripped 2 bases from V and 11 bases from J, with 10 bases between. The CDR3 runs 12 residues. The CDR3 DNA reads TGTGCCAGCAGTTACGGTCGGAAAGCCCAGCATTTT. The encoded protein is CASSYGRKAQHF.

For this clonotype: Being one base from a much bigger clone, this may be a read error. This chain links TRBV25-1 with TRBJ1-1; D unclear. The CDR3 runs 12 residues. Germline V gene sequence: CDR1 MGHDK, CDR2 SYGVNS. The CDR3 sequence is CGSSAYSYEAFF. The CDR3 DNA reads as TGTGGCAGCAGTGCCTACAGCTATGAAGCTTTCTTT.

This clonotype has at least ten counts. V usage is TRBV15 and J usage is TRBJ2-1; D may be TRBD2 (7 bases). Trimming took 0 bases from V and 2 from J, leaving 17 bases between them. The CDR3 has 18 residues. In germline, CDR1 is LNHNV, CDR2 YYDKDF (reference sequence). The DNA for the CDR3 is TGTGCCACCAGCAGAGATGGCGGTGGGGGGGCCCCCTACAATGAGCAGTTCTTC. Its protein product is CATSRDGGGGAPYNEQFF.

This clonotype was detected only a few times. Here the CDR3 reads CASSSRQGVQYGYTF. CDR3 nucleotide sequence: TGTGCCAGCAGTTCCCGACAGGGGGTGCAGTATGGCTACACCTTC. This chain links TRBV6-5 with TRBJ1-2; the match to TRBD1 covers 9 bases. CDR3 length: 15 residues. The J segment lost 5 bases and the V segment lost 4 bases, leaving 8 bases of the junction unmatched. Germline-derived CDR1 and CDR2 are MNHEY and SVGAGI.

V usage is TRBV6-2 or TRBV6-3 and J usage is TRBJ2-2, with no clear D. V lost 8 bases, J lost 0 bases, and 10 bases lay in between. Germline-derived CDR1 and CDR2 are MNHEY and SVGEGT. The CDR3 is made up of 14 amino acids. The chain's CDR3 is CASRLEPNTGELFF. The DNA for the CDR3 is TGTGCCAGCCGTCTTGAACCGAACACCGGGGAGCTGTTTTTT.

The sample holds many counts of this clonotype. V is TRBV2 and J is TRBJ1-5; D perhaps matches TRBD1 (5 bases). The V end was cut by 4 bases, the J end by 6 bases, with 10 bases between. The CDR3 is made up of 13 amino acids. Germline V gives CDR1 SNHLY, CDR2 FYNNEI. CDR3 residues: CASSGAQGQPQHF. DNA of the CDR3: TGTGCCAGCAGTGGGGCCCAGGGTCAGCCCCAGCATTTT.

Only a few counts were recorded for this clonotype. The CDR3 reads CASSPQRGEAYF. In DNA form, the CDR3 reads TGTGCCAGCAGCCCCCAGCGGGGAGAAGCTTACTTC. The V and J genes are TRBV7-9 and TRBJ2-4, with 7 bases matching TRBD2. V lost 5 bases and J lost 16; bases outside the gene matches: 11. CDR1 and CDR2 from the germline V gene are SEHNR and FQNEAQ (reference sequence). This CDR3 spans 12 amino acids.

This chain uses TRBV10-1 with TRBJ2-3; D uncertain. Germline CDR1 reads WNHNN; CDR2 reads SYGVQD (reference sequence). The CDR3 runs 14 residues. V lost 1 base and J 2 bases, leaving 7 bases between the germline ends. The CDR3 loop reads CASSEWRITDTQYF. The CDR3 bases are TGCGCCAGCAGTGAGTGGCGGATCACAGATACGCAGTATTTT.

The chain links TRBV18 to TRBJ2-5, with 7 bases that match TRBD2. The CDR3 sequence is 14 residues long. Trimming removed 3 bases from V and 6 bases from J; junction bases left unmatched: 7. The germline V gene encodes CDR1 KGHSH and CDR2 LQKENI. The DNA for the CDR3 is TGTGCCAGCTCACCCAGCCAAGCGGGGAAGACCCAGTACTTC. Protein sequence: CASSPSQAGKTQYF. Full variable domain (rest looked up from reference TRBV18 and TRBJ2-5): NAGVMQNPRHLVRRRGQEARLRCSPMKGHSHVYWYRQLPEEGLKFMVYLQKENIIDESGMPKERFSAEFPKEGPSILRIQQVVRGDSAAYFCASSPSQAGKTQYFGPGTRLLVL.

At least ten counts were recorded for this clonotype. The chain joins TRBV28 to TRBJ2-1, with D possibly being TRBD1 or TRBD2 (5 bases each). The V and J ends lost 2 bases and 0 bases respectively, with 14 bases between them. The germline gives CDR1 MDHEN, CDR2 SYDVKM. The CDR3 has 17 amino acids. The DNA for the CDR3 is TGTGCCAGCAGTTTACCTGCGGCAGGGAGCTCCTACAATGAGCAGTTCTTC. It is translated as CASSLPAAGSSYNEQFF.

Note on this clonotype: One base away lies a much larger clone, so this may be a sequencing read error. The V gene is TRBV20-1, the J gene TRBJ1-2; TRBD1 agrees at 7 bases. Germline V lookup: CDR1 DFQATT, CDR2 SNEGSKA (reference sequence). This CDR3 is 13 amino acids long. The CDR3 here is CSVRKQGRDGHTF. CDR3 sequence (DNA): TGCAGTGTCCGAAAACAGGGGAGGGATGGCCACACCTTC.

Ten or more counts support this clonotype. V and J are TRBV15 and TRBJ1-2; 10 bases are shared with TRBD1. This CDR3 has 18 amino acids. In germline, CDR1 is LNHNV, CDR2 YYDKDF (reference sequence). The junction had 11 bases not matched to a gene; V was cut back by 1 base and J by 3 bases. CDR3 nucleotides: TGTGCCACCAGCAGAGGATGGGGCCGGGACAGGGGAGACTATGGCTACACCTTC. Amino acid sequence: CATSRGWGRDRGDYGYTF.

This clonotype showed up many times. The germline gene is not matched at one end of the junction; a read error may be the cause. The rearrangement joins TRBV28 to TRBJ1-4; D is unclear. Germline CDR1 and CDR2: MDHEN and SYDVKM. This CDR3 spans 15 amino acids. DNA of the CDR3: TGTGCCAGCAGTTCAAGGACGGCGCCCGATGAAAACCTGTTTTTT. It is translated as CASSSRTAPDENLFF. Based on the CDR3 plus reference TRBV28 and TRBJ1-4, the full variable domain is DVKVTQSSRYLVKRTGEKVFLECVQDMDHENMFWYRQDPGLGLRLIYFSYDVKMKEKGDIPEGYSVSREKKERFSLILESASTNQTSMYLCASSSRTAPDENLFFGSGTQLSVL.

The CDR3 bases are TGTGCCAGCAGTTACTCGGGAGGAAGTGAGACCCAGTACTTC. Amino acids: CASSYSGGSETQYF. The chain recombines TRBV6-2 or TRBV6-3 with TRBJ2-5; TRBD2 might be the D (6 bases). CDR1 and CDR2 (germline): MNHEY, SVGEGT. CDR3 length equals 14 residues. V was shortened by 0 bases and J by 5 bases, with 10 bases between the two germline ends.

Turning to this clonotype: Likely a read error: the CDR3 ends without its conserved phenylalanine or tryptophan. This chain joins TRBV18 and TRBJ1-1, with a possible D match to TRBD1 (6 bases). Germline V gives CDR1 KGHSH, CDR2 LQKENI. The CDR3 is 13 residues long. The CDR3 is CASSTPRGTEAFI. The CDR3 nucleotides read TGTGCCAGCTCAACACCCAGGGGTACTGAAGCTTTCATT.

This clonotype was recorded many times. The chain has TRBV2 and TRBJ2-2, with 7 positions matching TRBD2. This CDR3 comprises 16 residues. Germline V gives CDR1 SNHLY, CDR2 FYNNEI. With V trimmed by 4 bases and J by 2 bases, 7 bases remained unmatched. Here the CDR3 DNA reads TGTGCCAGCAGTGCCAGCGGGGCTACAAACACCGGGGAGCTGTTTTTT. Translation: CASSASGATNTGELFF.

Notes on this clonotype: One end of the junction does not line up with germline, which may come from a read error. The V and J genes are TRBV12-3 or TRBV12-4 and TRBJ2-2; unclear D gene. There are 14 residues in the CDR3. DNA for the CDR3: TGTGCCATCAGTTTAACGGGGAACACCGGGGAGCTGTTTTTT. Translation: CAISLTGNTGELFF.